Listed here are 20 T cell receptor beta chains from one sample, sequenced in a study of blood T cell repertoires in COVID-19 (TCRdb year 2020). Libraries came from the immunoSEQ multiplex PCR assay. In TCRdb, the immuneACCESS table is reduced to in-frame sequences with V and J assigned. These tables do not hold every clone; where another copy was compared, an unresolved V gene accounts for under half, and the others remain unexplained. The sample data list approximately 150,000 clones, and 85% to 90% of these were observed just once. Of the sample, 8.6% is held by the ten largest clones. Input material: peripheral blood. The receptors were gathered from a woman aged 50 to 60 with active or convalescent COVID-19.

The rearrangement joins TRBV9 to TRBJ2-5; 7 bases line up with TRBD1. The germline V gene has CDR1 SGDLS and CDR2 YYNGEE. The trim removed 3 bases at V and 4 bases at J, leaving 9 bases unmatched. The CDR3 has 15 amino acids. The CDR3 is CASSALQGKGETQYF. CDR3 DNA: TGTGCCAGCAGCGCCTTACAGGGGAAAGGAGAGACCCAGTACTTC.

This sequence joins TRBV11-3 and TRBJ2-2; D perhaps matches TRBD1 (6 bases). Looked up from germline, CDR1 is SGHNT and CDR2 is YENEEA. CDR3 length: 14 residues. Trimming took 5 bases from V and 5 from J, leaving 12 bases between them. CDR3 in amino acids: CASSQDRLTGELFF. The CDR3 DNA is TGTGCCAGCAGCCAGGACAGATTAACCGGGGAGCTGTTTTTT.

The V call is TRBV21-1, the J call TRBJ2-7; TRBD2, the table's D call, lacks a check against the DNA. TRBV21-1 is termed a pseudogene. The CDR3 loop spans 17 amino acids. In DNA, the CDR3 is TGTGCCAGCAGCAAACCCGGACTAAGCGGCCTGACCTACGAGCAGTACTTC. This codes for CASSKPGLSGLTYEQYF.

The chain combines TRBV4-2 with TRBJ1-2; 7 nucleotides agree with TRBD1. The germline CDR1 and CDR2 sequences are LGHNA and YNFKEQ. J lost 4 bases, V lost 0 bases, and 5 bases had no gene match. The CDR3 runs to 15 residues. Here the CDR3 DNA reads TGTGCCAGCAGCCAAGATCAGGGGGAGGCCTATGGCTACACCTTC. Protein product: CASSQDQGEAYGYTF.

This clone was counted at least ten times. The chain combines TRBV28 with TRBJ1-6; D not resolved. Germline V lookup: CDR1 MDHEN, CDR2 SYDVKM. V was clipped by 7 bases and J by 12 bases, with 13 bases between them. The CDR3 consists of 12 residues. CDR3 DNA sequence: TGTGCCAGCACCCCCCCGCGGGGACCCCTCCACTTT. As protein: CASTPPRGPLHF.

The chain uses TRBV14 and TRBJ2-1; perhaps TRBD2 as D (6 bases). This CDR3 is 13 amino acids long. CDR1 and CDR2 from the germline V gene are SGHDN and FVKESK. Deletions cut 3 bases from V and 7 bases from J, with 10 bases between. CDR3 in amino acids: CASSQLAKNEQFF. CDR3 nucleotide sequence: TGTGCCAGCAGCCAGCTAGCGAAGAATGAGCAGTTCTTC.

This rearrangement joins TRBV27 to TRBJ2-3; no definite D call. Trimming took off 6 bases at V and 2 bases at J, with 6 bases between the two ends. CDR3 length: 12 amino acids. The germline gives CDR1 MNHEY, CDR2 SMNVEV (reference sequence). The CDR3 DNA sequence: TGTGCCAGCAGGGCTGCCACAGATACGCAGTATTTT. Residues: CASRAATDTQYF.

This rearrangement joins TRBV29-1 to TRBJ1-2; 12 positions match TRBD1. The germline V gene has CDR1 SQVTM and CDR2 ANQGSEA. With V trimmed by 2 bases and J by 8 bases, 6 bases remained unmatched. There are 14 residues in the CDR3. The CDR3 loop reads CSVETGQGAFGYTF. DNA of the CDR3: TGCAGCGTTGAAACGGGACAGGGGGCGTTCGGCTACACCTTC.

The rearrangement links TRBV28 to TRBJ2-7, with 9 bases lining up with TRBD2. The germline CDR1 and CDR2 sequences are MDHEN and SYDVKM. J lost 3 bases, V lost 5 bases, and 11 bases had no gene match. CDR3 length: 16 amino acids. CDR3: CASSLHSGGELYEQYF. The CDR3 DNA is TGTGCCAGCAGTCTCCATAGCGGGGGCGAACTCTACGAGCAGTACTTC.

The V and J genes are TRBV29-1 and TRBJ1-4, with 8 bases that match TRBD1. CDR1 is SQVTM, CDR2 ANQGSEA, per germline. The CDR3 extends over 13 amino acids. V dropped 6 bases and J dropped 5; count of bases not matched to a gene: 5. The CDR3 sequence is CSVRDRWNEKLFF. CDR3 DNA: TGCAGCGTGCGGGACAGGTGGAATGAAAAACTGTTTTTT.

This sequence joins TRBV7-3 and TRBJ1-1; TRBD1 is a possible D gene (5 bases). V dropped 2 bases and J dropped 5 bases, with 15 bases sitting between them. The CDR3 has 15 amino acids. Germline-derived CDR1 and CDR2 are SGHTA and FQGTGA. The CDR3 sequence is CASSLYPEGRTEAFF. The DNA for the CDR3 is TGTGCCAGCAGCTTATACCCCGAGGGGAGGACTGAAGCTTTCTTT. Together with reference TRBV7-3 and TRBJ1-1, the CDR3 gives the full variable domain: GAGVSQTPSNKVTEKGKYVELRCDPISGHTALYWYRQSLGQGPEFLIYFQGTGAADDSGLPNDRFFAVRPEGSVSTLKIQRTERGDSAVYLCASSLYPEGRTEAFFGQGTRLTVV.

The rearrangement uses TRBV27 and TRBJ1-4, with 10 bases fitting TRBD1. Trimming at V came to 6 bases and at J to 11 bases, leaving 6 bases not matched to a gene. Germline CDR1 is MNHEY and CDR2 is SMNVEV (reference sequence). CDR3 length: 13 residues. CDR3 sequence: CASSPGQGQKLFF. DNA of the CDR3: TGTGCCAGCAGCCCGGGACAGGGGCAGAAACTGTTTTTT. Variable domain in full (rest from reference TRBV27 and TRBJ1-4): EAQVTQNPRYLITVTGKKLTVTCSQNMNHEYMSWYRQDPGLGLRQIYYSMNVEVTDKGDVPEGYKVSRKEKRNFPLILESPSPNQTSLYFCASSPGQGQKLFFGSGTQLSVL.

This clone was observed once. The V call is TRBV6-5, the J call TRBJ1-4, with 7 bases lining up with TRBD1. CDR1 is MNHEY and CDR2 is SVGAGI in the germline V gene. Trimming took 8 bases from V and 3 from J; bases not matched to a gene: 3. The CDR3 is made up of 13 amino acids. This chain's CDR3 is CASGDRPNEKLFF. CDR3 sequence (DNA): TGTGCCAGCGGGGACAGACCTAATGAAAAACTGTTTTTT.

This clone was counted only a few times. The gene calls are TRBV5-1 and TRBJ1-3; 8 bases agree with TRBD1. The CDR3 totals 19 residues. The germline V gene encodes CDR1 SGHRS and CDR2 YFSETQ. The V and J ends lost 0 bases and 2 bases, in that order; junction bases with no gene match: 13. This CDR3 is CASSLGWDRISGAGNTIYF. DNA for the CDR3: TGCGCCAGCAGCTTGGGGTGGGACAGGATCTCAGGAGCTGGAAACACCATATATTTT.

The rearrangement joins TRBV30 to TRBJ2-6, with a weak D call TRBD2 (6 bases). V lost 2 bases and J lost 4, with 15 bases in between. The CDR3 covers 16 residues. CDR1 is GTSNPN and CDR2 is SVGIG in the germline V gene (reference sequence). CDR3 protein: CAWSSSGFPGANVLTF. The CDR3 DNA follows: TGTGCCTGGAGTTCCAGCGGGTTTCCGGGGGCCAACGTCCTGACTTTC.

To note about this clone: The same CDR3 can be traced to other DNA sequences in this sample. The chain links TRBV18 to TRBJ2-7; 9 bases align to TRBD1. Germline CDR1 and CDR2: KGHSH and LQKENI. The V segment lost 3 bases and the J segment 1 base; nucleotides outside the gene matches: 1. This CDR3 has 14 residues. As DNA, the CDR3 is TGTGCCAGCTCACCGGGGACAGGGTCCTACGAGCAGTACTTC. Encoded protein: CASSPGTGSYEQYF.

Here the CDR3 DNA reads TGTGCCACCTCCCCAGCGGGAGGTTCCACGGATACGCAGTATTTT. Protein product: CATSPAGGSTDTQYF. The chain has TRBV24-1 and TRBJ2-3; 9 bases fit TRBD2. This CDR3 region has 15 residues. Trimming at V came to 9 bases and at J to 6 bases, leaving 12 bases not matched to a gene. Germline assignment: CDR1 KGHDR and CDR2 SFDVKD.

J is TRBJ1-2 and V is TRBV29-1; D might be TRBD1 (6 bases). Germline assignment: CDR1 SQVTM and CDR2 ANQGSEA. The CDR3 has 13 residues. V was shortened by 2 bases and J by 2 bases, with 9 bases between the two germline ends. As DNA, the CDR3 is TGCAGCGTTGAAAGGGGGTTAAACTATGGCTACACCTTC. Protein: CSVERGLNYGYTF.

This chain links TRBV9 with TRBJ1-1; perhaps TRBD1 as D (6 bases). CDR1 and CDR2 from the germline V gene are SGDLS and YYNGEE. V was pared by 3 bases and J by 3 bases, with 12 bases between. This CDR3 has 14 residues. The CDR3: CASSAPGQYTEAFF. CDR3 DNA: TGTGCCAGCAGCGCCCCCGGACAGTACACTGAAGCTTTCTTT.

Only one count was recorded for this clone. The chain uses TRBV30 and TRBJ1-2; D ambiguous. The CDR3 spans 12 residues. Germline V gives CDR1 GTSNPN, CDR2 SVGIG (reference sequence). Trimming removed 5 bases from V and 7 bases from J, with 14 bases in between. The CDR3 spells CAWAFPGSGYTF. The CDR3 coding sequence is TGTGCCTGGGCCTTTCCGGGTTCTGGCTACACCTTC.